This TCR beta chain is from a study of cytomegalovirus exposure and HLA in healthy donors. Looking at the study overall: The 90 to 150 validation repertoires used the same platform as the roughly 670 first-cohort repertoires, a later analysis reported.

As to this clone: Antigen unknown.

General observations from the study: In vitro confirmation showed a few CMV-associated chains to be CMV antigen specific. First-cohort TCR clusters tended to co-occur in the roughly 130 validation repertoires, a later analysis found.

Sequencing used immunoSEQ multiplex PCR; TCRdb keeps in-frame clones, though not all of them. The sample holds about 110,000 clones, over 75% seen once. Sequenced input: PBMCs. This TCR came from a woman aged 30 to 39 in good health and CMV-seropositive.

DNA of the CDR3: TGTGCCAGCAGTAGCAGGACAGGGACCCTGCAAGAGACCCAGTACTTC. This gives the protein CASSSRTGTLQETQYF. The V and J genes are TRBV27 and TRBJ2-5, with 8 bases identical to TRBD1. The germline CDR1 and CDR2 sequences are MNHEY and SMNVEV (reference sequence). There are 16 residues in the CDR3. Losses at the gene ends were 5 bases for V and 2 bases for J; bases not matched to a gene: 10.